Described below is a single T cell receptor (beta chain) sequence and its context. This CDR3 region has 15 residues. CDR1 and CDR2 from the germline V gene are DFQATT and SNEGSKA (reference sequence). The V and J ends lost 0 bases and 2 bases respectively, with 10 bases between them. One entry per CDR3 protein, called by TCRdb with MiXCR from the 5' RACE reads. There are about 80,000 distinct CDR3 sequences in the sample; approximately 8% occur only once, and roughly 2.4% lies in the top ten. This sample is part of a study of human T cells and chemical hapten exposure. The starting material, unfractionated whole blood, was used for total RNA extraction.

The chain uses TRBV20-1 and TRBJ1-4; D gene unclear. This clonotype was obtained from a male donor in good health. The CDR3 DNA sequence: TGCAGTGCTAGAGATCCCCCGGGGACTAATGAAAAACTGTTTTTT. It specifies CSARDPPGTNEKLFF.